This T cell receptor (beta chain) was found in a study of cytomegalovirus exposure and HLA in healthy donors. Of note for this clone: The antigen remains unidentified.

The CDR3 is 17 residues long. Germline V CDR1 and CDR2: LGHNA, YNFKEQ. V was clipped by 3 bases and J by 0 bases; unmatched bases: 9. Study results and caveats: There were several of the most significant clusters that appeared linked to common viral pathogens in a later analysis.

Primers included in the PCR were 60 Vbeta and 13 Jbeta primers. Here immunoSEQ multiplex PCR was the method, and the copy in TCRdb shows in-frame clones only, minus some. The repertoire holds around 110,000 clones, with roughly two thirds as singletons. The genes are TRBV4-2 and TRBJ1-2, with TRBD1 matching over 8 bases. The sequencing sample was made of PBMCs. The origin of this receptor is a woman aged 25 to 39 in good health and CMV-seronegative. The CDR3 DNA reads TGTGCCAGCAGCCACCCTATGCCGGACAGGGCTAACTATGGCTACACCTTC. It translates to CASSHPMPDRANYGYTF.